This T cell receptor beta chain comes out of a study of shared clonotypes between healthy human individuals. V was cut by 0 bases and J by 6 bases, with 12 bases left in between. CDR1 is MNHEY and CDR2 is SMNVEV in the germline V gene (reference sequence). The CDR3 runs to 14 residues. Cells designated naive CD8 were CD45RO-negative and were positively selected for CCR7, with terminally differentiated effector memory CD45RA+ cells excluded. All participating donors were Caucasian adults from Nashville, Tennessee. Libraries were prepared by immunoSEQ multiplex PCR; TCRdb keeps only in-frame clonotypes and omits some of them. The sample records under 700,000 clones, around 95% being singletons.

The chain couples TRBV27 to TRBJ2-7, with D perhaps TRBD1 (5 bases). The receptor was isolated from a woman aged 25 to 45 in good health. The source material was naive CD8+ T cells sorted from blood. The CDR3: CASSLSRTPVEQYF. Here the CDR3 DNA reads TGTGCCAGCAGTTTATCCAGGACACCCGTCGAGCAGTACTTC.